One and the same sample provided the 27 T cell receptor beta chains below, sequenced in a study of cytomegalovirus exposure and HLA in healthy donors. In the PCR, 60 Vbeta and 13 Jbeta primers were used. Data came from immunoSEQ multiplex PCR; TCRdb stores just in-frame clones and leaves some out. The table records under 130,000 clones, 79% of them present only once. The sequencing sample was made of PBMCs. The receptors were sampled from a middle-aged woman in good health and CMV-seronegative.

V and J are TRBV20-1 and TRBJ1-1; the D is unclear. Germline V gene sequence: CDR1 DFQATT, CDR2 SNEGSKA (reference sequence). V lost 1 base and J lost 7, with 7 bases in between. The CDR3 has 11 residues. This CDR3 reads CSARGQVEAFF. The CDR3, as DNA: TGCAGTGCTAGAGGGCAGGTTGAAGCTTTCTTT.

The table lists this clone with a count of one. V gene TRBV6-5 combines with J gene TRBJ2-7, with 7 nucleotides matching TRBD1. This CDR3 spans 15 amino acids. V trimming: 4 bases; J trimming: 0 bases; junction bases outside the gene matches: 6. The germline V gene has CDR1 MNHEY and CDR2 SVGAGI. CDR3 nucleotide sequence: TGTGCCAGCAGTTTGGACAGGAGTTTCTCCTACGAGCAGTACTTC. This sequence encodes CASSLDRSFSYEQYF.

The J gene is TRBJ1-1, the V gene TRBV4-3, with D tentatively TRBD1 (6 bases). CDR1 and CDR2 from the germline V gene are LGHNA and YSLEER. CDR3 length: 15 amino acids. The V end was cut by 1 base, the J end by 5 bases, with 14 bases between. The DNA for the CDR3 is TGCGCCAGCAGCCAAGGGGTCAGGGGCGAAACTGAAGCTTTCTTT. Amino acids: CASSQGVRGETEAFF.

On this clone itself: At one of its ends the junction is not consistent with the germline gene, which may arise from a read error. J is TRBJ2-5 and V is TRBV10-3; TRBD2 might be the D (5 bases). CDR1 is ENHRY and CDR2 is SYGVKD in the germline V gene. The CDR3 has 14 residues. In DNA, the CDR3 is TGTGCCATCAGTGAGGGAGCGGATCAAGAGGCCCAGTACTTC. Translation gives CAISEGADQEAQYF.

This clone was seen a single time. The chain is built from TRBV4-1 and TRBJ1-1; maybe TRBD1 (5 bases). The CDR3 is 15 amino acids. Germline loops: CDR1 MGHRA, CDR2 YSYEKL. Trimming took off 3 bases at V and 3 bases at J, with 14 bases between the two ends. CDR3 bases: TGCGCCAGCAGCCACATAAGGGGCAGGGACACTGAAGCTTTCTTT. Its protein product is CASSHIRGRDTEAFF.

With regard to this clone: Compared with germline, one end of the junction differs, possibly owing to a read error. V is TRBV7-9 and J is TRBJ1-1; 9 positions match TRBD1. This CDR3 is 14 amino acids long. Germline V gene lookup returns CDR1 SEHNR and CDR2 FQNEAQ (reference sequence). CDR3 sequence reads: CSSRPQGAWTEAFF. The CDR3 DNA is TGTTCCAGCAGACCACAGGGGGCTTGGACTGAAGCTTTCTTT.

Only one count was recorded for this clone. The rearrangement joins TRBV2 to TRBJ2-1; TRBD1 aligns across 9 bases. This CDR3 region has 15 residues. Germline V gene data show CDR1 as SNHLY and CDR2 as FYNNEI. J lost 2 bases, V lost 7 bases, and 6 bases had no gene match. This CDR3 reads CASKTGQGPYNEQFF. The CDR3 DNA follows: TGTGCCAGCAAGACGGGACAGGGACCCTACAATGAGCAGTTCTTC. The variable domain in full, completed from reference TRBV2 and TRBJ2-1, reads EPEVTQTPSHQVTQMGQEVILRCVPISNHLYFYWYRQILGQKVEFLVSFYNNEISEKSEIFDDQFSVERPDGSNFTLKIRSTKLEDSAMYFCASKTGQGPYNEQFFGPGTRLTVL.

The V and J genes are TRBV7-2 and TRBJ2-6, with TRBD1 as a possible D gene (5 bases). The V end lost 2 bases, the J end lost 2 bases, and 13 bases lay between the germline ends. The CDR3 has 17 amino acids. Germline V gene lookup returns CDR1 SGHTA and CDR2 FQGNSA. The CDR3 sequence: CASSLNRRNTGANVLTF. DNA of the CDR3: TGTGCCAGCAGCTTAAACAGGCGAAATACTGGGGCCAACGTCCTGACTTTC.

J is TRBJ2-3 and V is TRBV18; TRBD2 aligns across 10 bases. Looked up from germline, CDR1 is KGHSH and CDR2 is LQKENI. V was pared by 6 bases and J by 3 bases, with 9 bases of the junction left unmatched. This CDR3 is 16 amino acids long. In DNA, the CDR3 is TGTGCCAGCTCCCCTGGACTAGCGGAGGGTACAGATACGCAGTATTTT. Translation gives CASSPGLAEGTDTQYF.

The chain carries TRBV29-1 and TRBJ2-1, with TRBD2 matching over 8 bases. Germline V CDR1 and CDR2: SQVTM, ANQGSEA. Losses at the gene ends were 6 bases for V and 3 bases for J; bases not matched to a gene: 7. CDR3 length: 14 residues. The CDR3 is CSVRQRENYNEQFF. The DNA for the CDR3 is TGCAGCGTCAGGCAGCGGGAGAACTACAATGAGCAGTTCTTC.

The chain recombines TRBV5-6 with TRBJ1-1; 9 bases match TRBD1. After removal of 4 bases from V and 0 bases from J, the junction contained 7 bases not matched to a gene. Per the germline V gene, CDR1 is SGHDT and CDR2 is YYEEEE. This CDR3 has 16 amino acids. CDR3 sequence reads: CASSPDRGPMNTEAFF. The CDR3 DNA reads TGTGCCAGCAGCCCGGACAGGGGCCCCATGAACACTGAAGCTTTCTTT. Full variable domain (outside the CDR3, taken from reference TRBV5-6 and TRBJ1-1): DAGVTQSPTHLIKTRGQQVTLRCSPKSGHDTVSWYQQALGQGPQFIFQYYEEEERQRGNFPDRFSGHQFPNYSSELNVNALLLGDSALYLCASSPDRGPMNTEAFFGQGTRLTVV.

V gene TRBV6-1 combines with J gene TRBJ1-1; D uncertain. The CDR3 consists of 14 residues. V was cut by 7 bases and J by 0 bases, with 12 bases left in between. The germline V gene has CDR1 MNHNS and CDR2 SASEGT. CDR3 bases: TGTGCCAGCACCCTAGCGGGGATGAACACTGAAGCTTTCTTT. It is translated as CASTLAGMNTEAFF.

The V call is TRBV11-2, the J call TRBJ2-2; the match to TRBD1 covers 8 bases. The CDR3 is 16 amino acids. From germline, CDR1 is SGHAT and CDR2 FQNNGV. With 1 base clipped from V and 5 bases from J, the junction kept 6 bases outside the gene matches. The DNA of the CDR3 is TGTGCCAGCAGCTTAGGAGTTACAGGGGGGACCGGGGAGCTGTTTTTT. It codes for CASSLGVTGGTGELFF.

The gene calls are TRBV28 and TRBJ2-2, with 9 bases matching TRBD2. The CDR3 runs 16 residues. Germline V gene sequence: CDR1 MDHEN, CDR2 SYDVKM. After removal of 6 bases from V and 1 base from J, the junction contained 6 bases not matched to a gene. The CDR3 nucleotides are TGTGCCAGCAGGTACTATAGCGGGAGGAACACCGGGGAGCTGTTTTTT. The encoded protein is CASRYYSGRNTGELFF.

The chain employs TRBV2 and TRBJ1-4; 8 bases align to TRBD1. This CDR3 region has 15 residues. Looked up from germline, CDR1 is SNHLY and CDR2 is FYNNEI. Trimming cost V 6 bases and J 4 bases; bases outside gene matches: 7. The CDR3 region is CASRAGQGLNEKLFF. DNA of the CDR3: TGTGCCAGCAGGGCTGGACAGGGACTTAATGAAAAACTGTTTTTT.

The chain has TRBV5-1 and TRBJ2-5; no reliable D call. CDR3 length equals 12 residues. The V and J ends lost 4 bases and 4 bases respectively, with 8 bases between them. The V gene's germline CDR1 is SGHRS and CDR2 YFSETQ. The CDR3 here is CASSTTGETQYF. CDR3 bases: TGCGCCAGCAGCACTACCGGAGAGACCCAGTACTTC.

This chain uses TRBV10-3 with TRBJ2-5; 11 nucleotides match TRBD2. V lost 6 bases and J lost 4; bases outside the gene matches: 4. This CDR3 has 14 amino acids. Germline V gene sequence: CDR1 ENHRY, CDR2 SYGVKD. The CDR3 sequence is CAISASGRLETQYF. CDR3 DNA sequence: TGTGCCATCAGCGCTAGCGGGAGGTTAGAGACCCAGTACTTC.

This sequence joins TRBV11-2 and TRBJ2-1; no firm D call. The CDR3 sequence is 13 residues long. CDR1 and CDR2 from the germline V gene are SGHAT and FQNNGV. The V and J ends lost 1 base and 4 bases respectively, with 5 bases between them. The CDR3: CASSLGDYNEQFF. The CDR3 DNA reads TGTGCCAGCAGCTTAGGAGATTACAATGAGCAGTTCTTC. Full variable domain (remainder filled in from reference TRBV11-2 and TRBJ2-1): EAGVAQSPRYKIIEKRQSVAFWCNPISGHATLYWYQQILGQGPKLLIQFQNNGVVDDSQLPKDRFSAERLKGVDSTLKIQPAKLEDSAVYLCASSLGDYNEQFFGPGTRLTVL.

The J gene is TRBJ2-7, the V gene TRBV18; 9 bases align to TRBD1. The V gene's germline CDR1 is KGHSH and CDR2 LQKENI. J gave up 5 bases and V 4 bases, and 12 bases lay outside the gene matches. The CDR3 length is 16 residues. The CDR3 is CASSRHPRDRENEQYF. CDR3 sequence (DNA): TGTGCCAGCTCACGGCACCCCCGGGACAGGGAGAACGAGCAGTACTTC.

The CDR3 DNA is TGTGCCAGCAGTTTGGAGGGACAGGGAAACTATGGCTACACCTTC. Its protein product is CASSLEGQGNYGYTF. The rearrangement uses TRBV2 and TRBJ1-2; 9 positions agree with TRBD1. The V segment lost 5 bases and the J segment 2 bases; nucleotides outside the gene matches: 6. The CDR3 runs to 15 residues. Looked up from germline, CDR1 is SNHLY and CDR2 is FYNNEI.

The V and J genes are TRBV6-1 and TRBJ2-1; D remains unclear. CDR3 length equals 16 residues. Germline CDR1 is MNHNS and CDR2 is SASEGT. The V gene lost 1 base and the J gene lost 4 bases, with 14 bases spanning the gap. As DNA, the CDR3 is TGTGCCAGCAGTGAAGGCGAGACCGTGAGGTACAATGAGCAGTTCTTC. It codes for CASSEGETVRYNEQFF.

CDR3 DNA sequence: TGCGCCAGCAGCCATCTAGCGGGAGTTGAGCAGTTCTTC. Its translation: CASSHLAGVEQFF. J is TRBJ2-1 and V is TRBV4-3; 10 bases agree with TRBD2. The CDR3 extends over 13 amino acids. V lost 3 bases and J lost 9; bases outside the gene matches: 2. The germline gives CDR1 LGHNA, CDR2 YSLEER.

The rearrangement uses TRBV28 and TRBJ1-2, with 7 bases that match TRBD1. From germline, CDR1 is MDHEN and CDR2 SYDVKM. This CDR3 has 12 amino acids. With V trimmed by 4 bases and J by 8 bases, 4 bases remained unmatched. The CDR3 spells CASSSDRVGYTF. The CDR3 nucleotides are TGTGCCAGCAGTTCCGACAGGGTAGGCTACACCTTC.

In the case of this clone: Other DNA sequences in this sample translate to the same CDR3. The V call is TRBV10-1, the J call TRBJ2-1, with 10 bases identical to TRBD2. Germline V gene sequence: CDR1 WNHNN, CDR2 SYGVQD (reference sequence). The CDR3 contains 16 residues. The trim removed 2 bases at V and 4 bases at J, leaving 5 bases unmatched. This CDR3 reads CASSELSSGGYNEQFF. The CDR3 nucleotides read TGCGCCAGCAGTGAGCTTTCTAGCGGGGGTTACAATGAGCAGTTCTTC.

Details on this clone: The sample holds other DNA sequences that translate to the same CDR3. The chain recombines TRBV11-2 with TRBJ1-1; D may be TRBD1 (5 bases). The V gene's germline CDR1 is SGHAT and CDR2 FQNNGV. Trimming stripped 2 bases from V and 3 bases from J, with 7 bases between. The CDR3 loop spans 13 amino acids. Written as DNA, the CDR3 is TGTGCCAGCAGCTTAACACAGGACACTGAAGCTTTCTTT. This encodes CASSLTQDTEAFF.

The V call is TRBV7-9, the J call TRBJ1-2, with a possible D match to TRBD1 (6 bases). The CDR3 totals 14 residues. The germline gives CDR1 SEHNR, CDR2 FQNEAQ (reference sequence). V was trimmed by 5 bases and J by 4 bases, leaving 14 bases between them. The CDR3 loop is CASSARDMGYGYTF. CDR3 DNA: TGTGCCAGCAGCGCCCGGGACATGGGCTATGGCTACACCTTC.

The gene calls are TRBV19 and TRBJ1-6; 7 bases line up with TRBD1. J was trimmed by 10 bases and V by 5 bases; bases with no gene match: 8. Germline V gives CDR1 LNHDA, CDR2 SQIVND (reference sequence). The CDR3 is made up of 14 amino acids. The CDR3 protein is CASSEQGSGSPLHF. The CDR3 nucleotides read TGTGCCAGTAGTGAACAGGGGAGCGGGTCACCCCTCCACTTT.